Sequencing of this TCR beta chain was carried out in a study of breast tumors, draining lymph nodes, adjacent tissues. Study-level findings and limits: That most tumor T cells come from lymph nodes remained unproven. Tumor TCR diversity was below lymph nodes but above nontumor tissue.

TCRdb reanalysed the multiplex PCR reads using MiXCR and keeps one entry per CDR3 protein. Of around 130,000 distinct CDR3 sequences in the sample, roughly 20% were seen once. Breast cancer patients provided tissue from their axillary draining lymph nodes. This clonotype occurred many times. Its antigen is not known. CDR3 length equals 17 residues. The ends were cut back, 7 bases at V and 0 bases at J, with 16 bases in the middle. CDR1 is LNHNV and CDR2 is YYDKDF in the germline V gene (reference sequence). Sequencing was performed on axillary lymph node tissue. This sequence joins TRBV15 and TRBJ2-6; TRBD2 is a possible D gene (7 bases). The receptor was derived from a female donor with breast cancer. Some clones in this sample may be carry-over from other donors' samples. The CDR3 spells CATMDAGADSGANVLTF. CDR3 nucleotides: TGTGCCACCATGGATGCGGGGGCTGACTCTGGGGCCAACGTCCTGACTTTC.